One and the same sample provided the 15 T cell receptor beta chains below, sequenced in a study of CD8 T cells in Susac syndrome. Reverse transcription of roughly 0.5 to 1 ug RNA was performed with random hexamers. TCRdb reprocessed the immunoSEQ multiplex PCR reads with MiXCR, giving one entry per CDR3 protein. In the table there are under 95,000 distinct CDR3 sequences, about 93% of which are singletons. The sample was CD4+ T cells from PBMCs. The source is a human donor with Susac syndrome.

The J gene is TRBJ1-1, the V gene TRBV2; D unclear. This CDR3 contains 14 residues. V was shortened by 6 bases and J by 3 bases, with 14 bases between the two germline ends. Per the germline V gene, CDR1 is SNHLY and CDR2 is FYNNEI. CDR3 loop: CASRRTLADTEAFF. The CDR3 region has the DNA TGTGCCAGCAGGAGGACTCTCGCGGACACTGAAGCTTTCTTT.

The chain carries TRBV15 and TRBJ1-2, with 7 bases lining up with TRBD1. This CDR3 region has 12 residues. Germline lookup yields CDR1 LNHNV and CDR2 YYDKDF (reference sequence). Germline trimming cut 9 bases from V and 9 bases from J; bases unmatched to any gene: 10. DNA for the CDR3: TGTGCCACTACCACCGACAGGGTACGCTACACCTTC. Translated: CATTTDRVRYTF.

The CDR3 reads CATSRGEEPGYTF. CDR3 bases: TGTGCCACCTCGAGGGGGGAGGAGCCTGGCTACACCTTC. The V and J genes are TRBV2 and TRBJ1-2; possibly TRBD1 for D (6 bases). The CDR3 extends over 13 amino acids. Germline V gives CDR1 SNHLY, CDR2 FYNNEI. Trimming took off 10 bases at V and 7 bases at J, with 19 bases between the two ends.

The chain has TRBV28 and TRBJ2-5, with 8 positions matching TRBD1. The CDR3 has 16 amino acids. Germline CDR1 is MDHEN and CDR2 is SYDVKM. Losses at the gene ends were 1 base for V and 5 bases for J; bases not matched to a gene: 9. CDR3 sequence: CASSLSGQALEETQYF. As DNA, the CDR3 is TGTGCCAGCAGTTTATCGGGACAGGCCTTGGAGGAGACCCAGTACTTC.

Only one count was recorded for this clonotype. J is TRBJ2-2 and V is TRBV5-1, with 10 positions matching TRBD2. The V segment lost 4 bases and the J segment 7 bases; nucleotides outside the gene matches: 10. Germline CDR1 and CDR2: SGHRS and YFSETQ. The CDR3 covers 16 residues. The DNA for the CDR3 is TGCGCCAGCAGCGACCCTAGCGGGGGCAACTACGGGGAGCTGTTTTTT. This codes for CASSDPSGGNYGELFF. Full variable domain (rest looked up from reference TRBV5-1 and TRBJ2-2): KAGVTQTPRYLIKTRGQQVTLSCSPISGHRSVSWYQQTPGQGLQFLFEYFSETQRNKGNFPGRFSGRQFSNSRSEMNVSTLELGDSALYLCASSDPSGGNYGELFFGEGSRLTVL.

The chain uses TRBV5-1 and TRBJ2-2; TRBD2 agrees at 11 bases. Looked up from germline, CDR1 is SGHRS and CDR2 is YFSETQ. The V segment lost 4 bases and the J segment 2 bases; nucleotides outside the gene matches: 7. This CDR3 region has 17 residues. In nucleotides, the CDR3 is TGCGCCAGCAGCGCGAAGACTAGCGGGGTTAACACCGGGGAGCTGTTTTTT. It codes for CASSAKTSGVNTGELFF.

The CDR3 bases are TGTGCCTGGAAGGGACAGGGCCGTTCACCCCTCCACTTT. The encoded protein is CAWKGQGRSPLHF. The chain is built from TRBV30 and TRBJ1-6; TRBD1 aligns across 9 bases. The CDR3 totals 13 residues. Per germline, CDR1 GTSNPN and CDR2 SVGIG (reference sequence). V lost 4 bases to trimming and J lost 9 bases; unmatched junction nucleotides: 4.

The chain carries TRBV20-1 and TRBJ2-5; a possible D gene is TRBD2 (6 bases). The germline V gene has CDR1 DFQATT and CDR2 SNEGSKA (reference sequence). The CDR3 spans 15 residues. V was pared by 8 bases and J by 3 bases, with 22 bases between. The CDR3 loop is CSPLGSLGGEETQYF. The CDR3 DNA is TGCAGTCCCTTAGGAAGTTTGGGAGGTGAAGAGACCCAGTACTTC.

The V gene is TRBV5-1, the J gene TRBJ2-3, with 9 positions matching TRBD1. Germline V gives CDR1 SGHRS, CDR2 YFSETQ. The V segment lost 4 bases and the J segment 5 bases; nucleotides outside the gene matches: 8. The CDR3 length is 15 residues. The CDR3 loop reads CASSGQGSPIDTQYF. The CDR3 coding sequence is TGCGCCAGCAGCGGACAGGGGTCGCCGATAGATACGCAGTATTTT.

The chain employs TRBV5-1 and TRBJ2-7; 9 positions match TRBD1. The CDR3 loop spans 17 amino acids. Germline V gene data show CDR1 as SGHRS and CDR2 as YFSETQ. Trimming cost V 1 base and J 7 bases; bases outside gene matches: 15. The CDR3 is CASSLRAPGQGSGEQYF. The CDR3, as DNA: TGCGCCAGCAGCTTGAGGGCCCCGGGACAGGGTTCTGGGGAGCAGTACTTC.

V usage is TRBV30 and J usage is TRBJ1-2; 9 bases map to TRBD1. CDR1 and CDR2 (germline): GTSNPN, SVGIG (reference sequence). J was trimmed by 4 bases and V by 8 bases; bases with no gene match: 5. The CDR3 is 12 amino acids. DNA for the CDR3: TGTGCCGGACAGGGGCCCACCTATGGCTACACCTTC. Its protein product is CAGQGPTYGYTF.

V and J are TRBV11-2 and TRBJ1-5; no definite D call. CDR1 is SGHAT and CDR2 is FQNNGV in the germline V gene. Between the trimmed V and J ends, which lost 0 bases and 5 bases, there was a span of 5 bases. This CDR3 has 13 amino acids. DNA of the CDR3: TGTGCCAGCAGCTTAGACGGGGATCAGCCCCAGCATTTT. It translates to CASSLDGDQPQHF. The whole variable domain, remainder taken from reference TRBV11-2 and TRBJ1-5, is EAGVAQSPRYKIIEKRQSVAFWCNPISGHATLYWYQQILGQGPKLLIQFQNNGVVDDSQLPKDRFSAERLKGVDSTLKIQPAKLEDSAVYLCASSLDGDQPQHFGDGTRLSIL.

The chain has TRBV24-1 and TRBJ2-5; no reliable D call. The germline CDR1 and CDR2 sequences are KGHDR and SFDVKD. This CDR3 contains 13 residues. The germline V and J ends were trimmed by 5 bases and 4 bases, with 10 bases remaining between them. The CDR3 reads CATSGVPGETQYF. The DNA for the CDR3 is TGTGCCACCAGTGGGGTACCGGGAGAGACCCAGTACTTC.

The chain carries TRBV29-1 and TRBJ2-3; TRBD1 aligns across 9 bases. V shed 8 bases, J shed 4 bases, and the junction held 10 bases outside the gene matches. Germline V CDR1 and CDR2: SQVTM, ANQGSEA. CDR3 size: 14 residues. As DNA, the CDR3 is TGCAGCCCTCTCGACAGGGGGGAGGCAGATACGCAGTATTTT. Amino acids: CSPLDRGEADTQYF.

The chain is built from TRBV7-2 and TRBJ1-4; 11 nucleotides align to TRBD1. The CDR3 consists of 14 residues. CDR1 is SGHTA, CDR2 FQGNSA, per germline. With 5 bases clipped from V and 7 bases from J, the junction kept 3 bases outside the gene matches. CDR3 sequence: CASSRGQGGEKLFF. The CDR3 DNA sequence: TGTGCCAGCAGCCGGGGACAGGGGGGTGAAAAACTGTTTTTT.